The rows below give T cell receptor beta chains drawn from one sample of a study of vaccination effects on CD4 cells after COVID-19. TCRdb's table, derived via immunoSEQ multiplex PCR, lists solely in-frame clones and lacks some. Seen here are approximately 83,000 clones, around four fifths observed once, and the top ten hold roughly 1.2%. These receptors' antigens are unknown. The specimen comprised CD4+ T cells from PBMCs cultured with HCoV-OC43 spike peptides, sampled after COVID-19 vaccination. These receptors came from a human donor who received a COVID-19 vaccine. Each CDR3 is given with its conserved first and last residue. Each record gives: CDR3 protein, CDR3 DNA, V gene, J gene, D gene, clone size. D genes are given only for firm matches. Some rows have no size entry. The others give once, few or many, or a class for an expanded clone.

CDR3: CASSPQGNTDTQYF
DNA: TGTGCCAGCAGCCCACAGGGTAACACAGATACGCAGTATTTT
V: TRBV7-8
J: TRBJ2-3
D: NA
size: once

CDR3: CASRPGQGSGGYTF
DNA: TGTGCCAGCAGGCCGGGACAGGGATCTGGAGGCTACACCTTC
V: TRBV25-1
J: TRBJ1-2
D: TRBD1
size: few

CDR3: CATSPRLGQGENTGELFF
DNA: TGTGCCACCAGCCCACGTTTAGGACAGGGGGAGAACACCGGGGAGCTGTTTTTT
V: TRBV15
J: TRBJ2-2
D: TRBD1
size: once

CDR3: CASSRGTPNTEAFF
DNA: TGCGCCAGCAGCCGGGGGACACCTAACACTGAAGCTTTCTTT
V: TRBV4-1
J: TRBJ1-1
D: NA
size: NA

CDR3: CASSPPRQGPNYGYTF
DNA: TGTGCCAGCAGCCCCCCCAGGCAGGGGCCCAACTATGGCTACACCTTC
V: TRBV14
J: TRBJ1-2
D: NA
size: NA

CDR3: CASSSGLAGDTGELFF
DNA: TGTGCCAGCAGTTCGGGACTAGCGGGCGACACCGGGGAGCTGTTTTTT
V: TRBV5-4
J: TRBJ2-2
D: TRBD2
size: few

CDR3: CASSEAVSAGELFF
DNA: TGTGCCAGCAGTGAAGCGGTCTCGGCCGGGGAGCTGTTTTTT
V: TRBV6-1
J: TRBJ2-2
D: NA
size: NA

CDR3: CASSNGRRETQYF
DNA: TGTGCCAGTAGTAACGGACGGCGGGAGACCCAGTACTTC
V: TRBV19
J: TRBJ2-5
D: NA
size: once

CDR3: CASSLGTGNSPLHF
DNA: TGCGCCAGCAGCCTCGGGACCGGTAATTCACCCCTCCACTTT
V: TRBV4-3
J: TRBJ1-6
D: NA
size: few

CDR3: CASSRDSNQPQHF
DNA: TGCGCCAGCAGCAGGGACAGTAATCAGCCCCAGCATTTT
V: TRBV5-1
J: TRBJ1-5
D: TRBD1
size: NA

CDR3: CASSLGLGNTIYF
DNA: TGTGCCAGCAGCCTCGGGTTGGGAAACACCATATATTTT
V: TRBV11-2
J: TRBJ1-3
D: NA
size: NA

CDR3: CASSEQGAETQYF
DNA: TGTGCCAGCAGCGAACAGGGGGCAGAGACCCAGTACTTC
V: TRBV3-1/TRBV3-2
J: TRBJ2-5
D: TRBD1
size: NA

CDR3: CAWSVSGQVIEKLFF
DNA: TGTGCCTGGAGTGTATCGGGACAGGTCATTGAAAAACTGTTTTTT
V: TRBV30
J: TRBJ1-4
D: TRBD1
size: few

CDR3: CASSLGTGTTGELFF
DNA: TGTGCCAGCAGCTTGGGAACGGGGACCACCGGGGAGCTGTTTTTT
V: TRBV7-9
J: TRBJ2-2
D: NA
size: NA

CDR3: CASSSGDGYSNQPQHF
DNA: TGTGCCAGTAGTTCGGGGGACGGTTATAGCAATCAGCCCCAGCATTTT
V: TRBV19
J: TRBJ1-5
D: NA
size: once

CDR3: CATQSLLAGGDNEQFF
DNA: TGTGCCACCCAATCTTTACTAGCGGGGGGGGACAATGAGCAGTTCTTC
V: TRBV2
J: TRBJ2-1
D: TRBD2
size: NA

CDR3: CASSIGTGLNEQFF
DNA: TGTGCCAGTAGTATAGGAACCGGACTGAATGAGCAGTTCTTC
V: TRBV19
J: TRBJ2-1
D: NA
size: few

CDR3: CASSLDSNNEKLFF
DNA: TGCGCCAGCAGCTTGGACAGCAATAATGAAAAACTGTTTTTT
V: TRBV5-1
J: TRBJ1-4
D: NA
size: NA